This T cell receptor (beta chain) was documented in a study of identical twins (dated by TCRdb to 2016 to 2017). General notes on the study: TCR alpha and beta repertoires from monozygotic twins, unrelated adults of various ages and cord blood were deep-sequenced to test whether fetal clonotypes persist. To rule out contamination, replicate twin experiments were performed at different times with different library preparation protocols. The study at large found these results: The excess sharing between twins in beta out-of-frame sequences was weaker because fewer shared sequences reduced the signal-to-noise ratio. In monozygotic twins, out-of-frame TCR alpha sharing was systematically underestimated by recombination models, although the models agreed with sharing between unrelated individuals. Abundant cord blood beta clonotypes carried fewer insertions; young adult naive repertoires showed a weaker similar trend, while memory repertoires showed none. Conclusions relied on cross-sectional statistical analysis, since the same donors could not be followed over many years. Invariant T cells such as MAIT and iNKT could partly confound zero-insertion analyses, although diverse VJ usage argued against such confounding for most clonotypes. Out-of-frame TCR alpha sequences shared between twins showed an excess of low generation-probability sequences compared with coincidental sharing between unrelated individuals.

Every donor in the study was a healthy Caucasian. Three pairs of female monozygotic twins, all aged roughly 18 to 29 years, made up the twin cohort. Peripheral blood mononuclear cells were the source from which RNA for the TCR libraries was isolated. V was cut back by 2 bases and J by 1 base, leaving a gap of 10 bases between them. The germline V gene encodes CDR1 MRHNA and CDR2 SNTAGT. The CDR3, from cysteine to phenylalanine, totals 15 residues. This entry keeps only the CDR3 DNA: 45 bases, framed from base 1. In its sample, this clonotype was seen many times. This receptor's antigen is unknown. Base qualities are not provided; no much larger clone lies one nucleotide away. Library prep was done by 5' RACE. The instrument given in TCRdb is Illumina HiSeq 2000. A universal primer binding site was introduced by template switching, and a unique molecular identifier was present in the final cDNA, enabling accurate counting of TCR cDNA molecules. Specific primers in the conserved constant-segment region were used to synthesize first-strand cDNA for the TCR alpha and beta chains. To control for contamination, each cDNA library was double barcoded with a SMART-Mk sample barcode plus Illumina barcodes. TruSeq adapter sequences, together with Illumina sample barcodes, were added in two successive PCR steps. The TCR alpha and beta cDNA libraries were sequenced on the Illumina HiSeq platform using custom primers. The study's processing was this. MiGEC was used to process raw reads and extract unique molecular identifiers, and MiXCR was used to find CDR3 positions. For each individual, recombination models were inferred using an EM algorithm with the repgenHMM and IGoR tools. The tcR package in R was used for shared clonotype analysis, with sharing normalized by the product of cloneset sizes. Out-of-frame nonproductive sequences were analyzed to study raw recombination free of thymic and clonal selection effects. TCRdb reanalyzed the raw reads on its own, using fastp at Q25 for trimming and MiXCR for clone calling, and kept in-frame beta chains. Here each entry gathers all rows of one CDR3 protein and keeps the most common genes and DNA. The V and J calls shown here were made by TCRdb, not taken from the authors' results. The sample includes about 890,000 distinct CDR3 sequences, with 12% observed a single time. Of the sample, about 1.6% is held by the ten largest clones.

The same data also contributed to another study, on yellow fever vaccine responses in identical twins. As the second publication notes: The T cell response to vaccination in identical twins was reported by the authors to appear partly convergent and partly personalized. In identical twins, the study followed T cell clones that responded to the vaccine with precision.

The chain was built from TRBV6-4 and TRBJ2-3; the D gene is perhaps TRBD2, from 6 matching bases. The source material was PBMCs. This sequence was found in a woman between 18 and 29 years old in good health. The bases are TGTGCCAGCAGTGACGACGGCGGGGGCACAGATACGCAGTATTTT. This translates into CASSDDGGGTDTQYF.